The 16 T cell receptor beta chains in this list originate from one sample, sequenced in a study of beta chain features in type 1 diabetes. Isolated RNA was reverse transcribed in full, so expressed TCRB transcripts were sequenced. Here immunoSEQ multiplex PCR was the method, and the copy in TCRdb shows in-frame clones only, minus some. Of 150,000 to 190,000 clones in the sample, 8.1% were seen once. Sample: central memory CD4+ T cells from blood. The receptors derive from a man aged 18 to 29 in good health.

CDR3 loop: CASRRGQLQETQYF. In nucleotides, the CDR3 is TGCGCCAGCAGACGCGGACAGCTCCAAGAGACCCAGTACTTC. This chain joins TRBV5-1 and TRBJ2-5, with D perhaps matching TRBD1 (6 bases). The CDR3 spans 14 residues. V gave up 5 bases and J gave up 1 base, with 12 bases separating them. Germline loops: CDR1 SGHRS, CDR2 YFSETQ.

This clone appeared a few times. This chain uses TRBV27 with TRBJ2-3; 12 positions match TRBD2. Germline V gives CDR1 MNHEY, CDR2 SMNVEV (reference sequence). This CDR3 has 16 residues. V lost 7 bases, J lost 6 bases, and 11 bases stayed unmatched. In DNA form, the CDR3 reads TGTGCCAGCACCCACCGGCCTAGCGGGGGGGGCGATACGCAGTATTTT. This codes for CASTHRPSGGGDTQYF.

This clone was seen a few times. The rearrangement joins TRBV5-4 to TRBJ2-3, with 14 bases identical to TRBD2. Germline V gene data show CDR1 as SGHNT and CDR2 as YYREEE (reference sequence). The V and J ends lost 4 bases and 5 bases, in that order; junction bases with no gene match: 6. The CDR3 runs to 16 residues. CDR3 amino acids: CASSPGTSGRGDTQYF. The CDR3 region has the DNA TGTGCCAGCAGCCCCGGGACTAGCGGGAGAGGAGATACGCAGTATTTT.

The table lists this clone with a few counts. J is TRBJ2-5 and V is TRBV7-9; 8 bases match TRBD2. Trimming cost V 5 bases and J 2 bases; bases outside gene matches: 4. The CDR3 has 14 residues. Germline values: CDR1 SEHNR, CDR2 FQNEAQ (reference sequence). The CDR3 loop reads CASSLTSGQETQYF. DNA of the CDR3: TGTGCCAGCAGCCTAACTAGCGGACAAGAGACCCAGTACTTC.

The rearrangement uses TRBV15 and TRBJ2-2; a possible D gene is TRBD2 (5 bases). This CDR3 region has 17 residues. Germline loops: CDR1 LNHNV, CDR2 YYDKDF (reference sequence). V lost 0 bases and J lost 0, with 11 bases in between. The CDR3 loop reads CATSRDRSGTNTGELFF. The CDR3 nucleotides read TGTGCCACCAGCAGAGATCGGAGCGGAACGAACACCGGGGAGCTGTTTTTT.

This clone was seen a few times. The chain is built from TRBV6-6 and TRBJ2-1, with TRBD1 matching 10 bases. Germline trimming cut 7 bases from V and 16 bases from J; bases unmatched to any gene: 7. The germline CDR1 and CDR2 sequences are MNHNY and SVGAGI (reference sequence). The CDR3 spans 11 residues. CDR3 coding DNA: TGTGCCAGCACTGCCGGGACAGGGGACTTCTTC. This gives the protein CASTAGTGDFF.

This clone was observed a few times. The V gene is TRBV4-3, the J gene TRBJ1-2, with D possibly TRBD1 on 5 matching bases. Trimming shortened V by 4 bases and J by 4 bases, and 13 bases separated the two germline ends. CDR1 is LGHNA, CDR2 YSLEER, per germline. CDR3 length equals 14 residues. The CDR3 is CASSRRDSGYGYTF. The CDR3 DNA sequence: TGCGCCAGCAGCCGACGGGACTCAGGCTATGGCTACACCTTC.

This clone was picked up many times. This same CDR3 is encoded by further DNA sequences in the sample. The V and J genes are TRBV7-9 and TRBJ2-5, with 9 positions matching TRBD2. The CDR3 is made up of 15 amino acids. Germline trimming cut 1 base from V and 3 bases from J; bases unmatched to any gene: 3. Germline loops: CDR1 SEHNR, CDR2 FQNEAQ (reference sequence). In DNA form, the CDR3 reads TGTGCCAGCAGCTTAGTTCTAGCGGGGAAAGAGACCCAGTACTTC. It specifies CASSLVLAGKETQYF.

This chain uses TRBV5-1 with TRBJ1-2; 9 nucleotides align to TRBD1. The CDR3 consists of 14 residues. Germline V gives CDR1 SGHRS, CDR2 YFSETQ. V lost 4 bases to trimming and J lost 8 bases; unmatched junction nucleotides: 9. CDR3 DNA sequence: TGCGCCAGCAGCCAATCTACGGACAGGGGCGGCTACACCTTC. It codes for CASSQSTDRGGYTF. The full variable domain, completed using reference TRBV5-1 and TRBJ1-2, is KAGVTQTPRYLIKTRGQQVTLSCSPISGHRSVSWYQQTPGQGLQFLFEYFSETQRNKGNFPGRFSGRQFSNSRSEMNVSTLELGDSALYLCASSQSTDRGGYTFGSGTRLTVV.

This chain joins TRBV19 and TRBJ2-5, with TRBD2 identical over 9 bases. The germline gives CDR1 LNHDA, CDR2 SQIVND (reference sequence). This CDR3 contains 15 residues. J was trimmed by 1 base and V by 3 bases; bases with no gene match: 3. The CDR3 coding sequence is TGTGCCAGTAGTATCCCTAGCGGGACCCAAGAGACCCAGTACTTC. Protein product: CASSIPSGTQETQYF.

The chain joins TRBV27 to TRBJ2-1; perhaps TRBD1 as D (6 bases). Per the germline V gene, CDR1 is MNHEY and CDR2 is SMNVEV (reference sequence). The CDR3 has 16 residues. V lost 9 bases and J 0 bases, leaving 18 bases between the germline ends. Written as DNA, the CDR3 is TGTGCCAGTTGTTCTTGGGGGCCTAACTCCTACAATGAGCAGTTCTTC. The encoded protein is CASCSWGPNSYNEQFF.

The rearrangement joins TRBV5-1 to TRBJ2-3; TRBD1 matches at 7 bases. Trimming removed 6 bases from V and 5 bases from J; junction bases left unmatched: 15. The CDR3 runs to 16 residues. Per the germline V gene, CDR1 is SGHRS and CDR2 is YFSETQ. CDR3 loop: CASTPWVGGRGDTQYF. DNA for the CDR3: TGCGCCAGCACCCCGTGGGTAGGGGGCCGTGGAGATACGCAGTATTTT. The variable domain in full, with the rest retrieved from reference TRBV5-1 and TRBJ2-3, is KAGVTQTPRYLIKTRGQQVTLSCSPISGHRSVSWYQQTPGQGLQFLFEYFSETQRNKGNFPGRFSGRQFSNSRSEMNVSTLELGDSALYLCASTPWVGGRGDTQYFGPGTRLTVL.

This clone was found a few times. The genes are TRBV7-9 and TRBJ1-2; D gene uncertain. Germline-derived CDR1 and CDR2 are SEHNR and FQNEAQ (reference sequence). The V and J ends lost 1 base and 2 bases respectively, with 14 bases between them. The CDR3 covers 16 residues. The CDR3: CASSLEWKEKNYGYTF. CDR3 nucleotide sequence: TGTGCCAGCAGCTTAGAGTGGAAGGAGAAAAACTATGGCTACACCTTC.

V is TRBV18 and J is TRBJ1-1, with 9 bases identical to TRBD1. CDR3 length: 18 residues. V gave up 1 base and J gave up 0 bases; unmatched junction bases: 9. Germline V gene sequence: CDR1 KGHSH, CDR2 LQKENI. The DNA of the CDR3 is TGTGCCAGCTCACCACAAGCCGCCGGGACAGGGTTGAACACTGAAGCTTTCTTT. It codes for CASSPQAAGTGLNTEAFF.

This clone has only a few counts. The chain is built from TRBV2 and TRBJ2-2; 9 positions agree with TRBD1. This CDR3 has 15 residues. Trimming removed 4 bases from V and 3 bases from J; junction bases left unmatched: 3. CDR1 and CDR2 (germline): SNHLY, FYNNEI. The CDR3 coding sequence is TGTGCCAGCAGTGTCACAGGGGGCGACACCGGGGAGCTGTTTTTT. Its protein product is CASSVTGGDTGELFF.

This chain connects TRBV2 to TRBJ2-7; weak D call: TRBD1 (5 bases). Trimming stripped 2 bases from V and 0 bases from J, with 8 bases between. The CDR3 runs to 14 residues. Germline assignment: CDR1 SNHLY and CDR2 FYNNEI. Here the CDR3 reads CASSEQGISYEQYF. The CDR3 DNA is TGTGCCAGCAGTGAACAGGGAATCTCCTACGAGCAGTACTTC.